This TCR beta chain is drawn from a study of cytomegalovirus exposure and HLA in healthy donors. Study context: An early data release held tens of millions of unique TCRs from HLA-typed donors. Study-wide results and limits: A later analysis reported that several of the most significant clusters appeared to be linked to common viral pathogens, among them Epstein-Barr virus. Donors were assumed by presence/absence analyses to have roughly uniform sequencing depth.

This clone was counted only a few times. Its specificity is not known. The ends were cut back, 4 bases at V and 7 bases at J, with 22 bases in the middle. This CDR3 is built from 16 residues. CDR1 SEHNR and CDR2 FQNEAQ come from the germline V gene (reference sequence). In the PCR, 60 Vbeta and 13 Jbeta primers were used. Assay: immunoSEQ multiplex PCR; the TCRdb copy retains only in-frame clones and omits some. Of a few hundred thousand clones listed, approximately 84% are singletons. Sequenced: PBMCs. V usage is TRBV7-9 and J usage is TRBJ1-1; D is unresolved. The TCR was taken from a woman in her thirties or forties in good health and CMV-seronegative. For the CDR3, the DNA is TGTGCCAGCAGCTCCAGTTTGGTGCAGCGGGATCGTGAAGCTTTCTTT. Amino acids: CASSSSLVQRDREAFF.